The next 22 T cell receptor beta chains were all read from a single sample in a study of blood T cell repertoires in COVID-19. The table came from immunoSEQ multiplex PCR; TCRdb's copy has only in-frame clones and leaves some out. There are over 150,000 clones in the sample; 80% to 90% occur only once, and roughly 1% lies in the top ten. What was sequenced was peripheral blood. These TCRs come from a middle-aged man with acute or convalescent COVID-19.

The rearrangement uses TRBV6-5 and TRBJ1-5, with D perhaps TRBD1 (6 bases). The CDR3 covers 15 residues. Between the trimmed V and J ends, which lost 5 bases and 0 bases, there was a span of 11 bases. CDR1 and CDR2 (germline): MNHEY, SVGAGI. DNA of the CDR3: TGTGCCAGCAGTACCCAGGGGAATAGCAATCAGCCCCAGCATTTT. Translated, it gives CASSTQGNSNQPQHF.

This clone was counted only a few times. This chain joins TRBV30 and TRBJ1-1; D unclear. The germline V gene has CDR1 GTSNPN and CDR2 SVGIG (reference sequence). The CDR3 is made up of 12 amino acids. V was shortened by 5 bases and J by 1 base, with 8 bases between the two germline ends. CDR3 sequence: CAWDAGNTEAFF. The DNA for the CDR3 is TGTGCCTGGGACGCAGGGAACACTGAAGCTTTCTTT.

The chain employs TRBV28 and TRBJ1-1; D is undetermined. V dropped 1 base and J dropped 7 bases, with 10 bases sitting between them. The CDR3 length is 13 residues. The V gene's germline CDR1 is MDHEN and CDR2 SYDVKM. CDR3 protein: CASSLSGFGEAFF. CDR3 sequence (DNA): TGTGCCAGCAGTTTATCGGGATTTGGTGAAGCTTTCTTT.

This rearrangement joins TRBV5-1 to TRBJ2-3; 7 nucleotides align to TRBD1. Germline CDR1 is SGHRS and CDR2 is YFSETQ. The CDR3 has 15 residues. Trimming cost V 4 bases and J 2 bases; bases outside gene matches: 7. The CDR3 spells CASSPRQGDTDTQYF. CDR3 bases: TGCGCCAGCAGCCCAAGACAGGGAGACACAGATACGCAGTATTTT. Combining the CDR3 with reference TRBV5-1 and TRBJ2-3 gives the whole variable domain KAGVTQTPRYLIKTRGQQVTLSCSPISGHRSVSWYQQTPGQGLQFLFEYFSETQRNKGNFPGRFSGRQFSNSRSEMNVSTLELGDSALYLCASSPRQGDTDTQYFGPGTRLTVL.

The V call is TRBV7-3, the J call TRBJ2-3; 9 nucleotides match TRBD2. The ends lost 0 bases at V and 2 bases at J; junction bases unmatched: 6. This CDR3 has 17 amino acids. In germline, CDR1 is SGHTA, CDR2 FQGTGA. CDR3 region: CASSLTLAGHLTDTQYF. CDR3 sequence (DNA): TGTGCCAGCAGCTTAACTCTAGCGGGGCATCTCACAGATACGCAGTATTTT.

The chain carries TRBV7-2 and TRBJ2-5; tentative D call: TRBD2 (5 bases). Germline V gives CDR1 SGHTA, CDR2 FQGNSA. V was pared by 1 base and J by 2 bases, with 14 bases between. The CDR3 runs to 16 residues. CDR3 region: CASSLGSRSAQETQYF. The CDR3 nucleotides are TGTGCCAGCAGCTTAGGGAGTCGTAGCGCACAAGAGACCCAGTACTTC.

The chain uses TRBV5-6 and TRBJ2-3, with 9 bases aligning to TRBD2. CDR3 length: 14 residues. CDR1 and CDR2 (germline): SGHDT, YYEEEE. Trimming removed 2 bases from V and 7 bases from J; junction bases left unmatched: 5. This CDR3 is CASSFGLAMNTQYF. As DNA, the CDR3 is TGTGCCAGCAGCTTTGGACTAGCGATGAATACGCAGTATTTT.

This clone appeared a single time. Distinct nucleotide sequences in the sample also encode this CDR3. The CDR3 region is CASSQGTGSNQPQHF. CDR3 coding DNA: TGTGCCAGCAGCCAAGGTACTGGTAGCAATCAGCCCCAGCATTTT. The chain has TRBV4-2 and TRBJ1-5, with unresolved D. Per the germline V gene, CDR1 is LGHNA and CDR2 is YNFKEQ. V dropped 1 base and J dropped 0 bases, with 7 bases sitting between them. This CDR3 has 15 residues.

Concerning this clone itself: A read error may account for a junction end that differs from germline. This chain connects TRBV5-4 to TRBJ2-1; 9 bases align to TRBD2. The CDR3 is 15 amino acids. CDR1 is SGHNT and CDR2 is YYREEE in the germline V gene (reference sequence). CDR3 sequence: CASSRTSVLGNERFF. CDR3 bases: TGTGCCAGCAGCCGGACTAGCGTTTTGGGGAATGAGCGGTTCTTC.

The chain recombines TRBV10-2 with TRBJ2-1; TRBD2 might be the D (5 bases). Trimming left V 6 bases short and J 5 bases short, with 8 bases between. CDR1 is WSHSY, CDR2 SAAADI, per germline. This CDR3 spans 12 amino acids. Here the CDR3 DNA reads TGCGCCAGCAGATGGGAGCACAATGAGCAGTTCTTC. It encodes CASRWEHNEQFF.

The rearrangement uses TRBV9 and TRBJ2-3, with 8 bases aligning to TRBD1. J lost 6 bases, V lost 0 bases, and 3 bases had no gene match. The CDR3 totals 14 residues. The germline CDR1 and CDR2 sequences are SGDLS and YYNGEE. Written as DNA, the CDR3 is TGTGCCAGCAGCGTAGTGGGACAGGCTGATACGCAGTATTTT. Amino acid sequence: CASSVVGQADTQYF.

The rearrangement joins TRBV27 to TRBJ1-1, with TRBD1 matching 8 bases. CDR1 and CDR2 (germline): MNHEY, SMNVEV (reference sequence). This CDR3 has 13 amino acids. Trimming at V came to 4 bases and at J to 8 bases, leaving 6 bases not matched to a gene. This chain's CDR3 is CASSSPRDREAFF. The CDR3 DNA sequence: TGTGCCAGCAGTTCCCCCCGGGACAGGGAAGCTTTCTTT.

The V and J genes are TRBV11-2 and TRBJ2-7; 8 bases align to TRBD1. CDR1 SGHAT and CDR2 FQNNGV come from the germline V gene. This CDR3 contains 14 residues. With V trimmed by 5 bases and J by 2 bases, 5 bases remained unmatched. The DNA of the CDR3 is TGTGCCAGCAGCGGCACGGGACAGGCCTACGAGCAGTACTTC. It specifies CASSGTGQAYEQYF.

V is TRBV3-1 (or the pseudogene TRBV3-2) and J is TRBJ2-1; D possibly corresponds to TRBD2 (5 bases). Per the germline V gene, CDR1 is LGHDT and CDR2 is YNNKEL (reference sequence). V gave up 6 bases and J gave up 0 bases, with 15 bases separating them. The CDR3 contains 16 residues. CDR3 protein: CASSSPAASSYNEQFF. CDR3 bases: TGTGCCAGCAGTTCGCCAGCGGCCAGCTCCTACAATGAGCAGTTCTTC.

The V call is TRBV7-2, the J call TRBJ2-2; 14 bases are shared with TRBD2. The CDR3 totals 16 residues. V was pared by 5 bases and J by 6 bases, with 5 bases of the junction left unmatched. Germline-derived CDR1 and CDR2 are SGHTA and FQGNSA. Here the CDR3 DNA reads TGTGCCAGCAGCCCGCGACTAGCGGGGGGGGCCGGGGAGCTGTTTTTT. Translating gives CASSPRLAGGAGELFF.

This clone showed up just a few times. The chain combines TRBV18 with TRBJ1-2; D may be TRBD1 (5 bases). Trimming pared 3 bases from V and 4 bases from J, leaving 15 bases between. CDR3 size: 15 residues. Germline V gives CDR1 KGHSH, CDR2 LQKENI. The CDR3 protein is CASSPLDDSSYGYTF. CDR3 DNA: TGTGCCAGCTCACCGCTTGATGACAGCTCCTATGGCTACACCTTC.

This chain links TRBV27 with TRBJ1-1, with TRBD1 matching 8 bases. CDR1 is MNHEY and CDR2 is SMNVEV in the germline V gene (reference sequence). J lost 7 bases, V lost 2 bases, and 3 bases had no gene match. CDR3 length: 13 residues. For the CDR3, the DNA is TGTGCCAGCAGTTTAATTGGGACAGGTGAAGCTTTCTTT. Its protein product is CASSLIGTGEAFF.

The chain uses TRBV24-1 and TRBJ2-1; TRBD2 is a possible D gene (6 bases). Trimming took off 4 bases at V and 8 bases at J, with 17 bases between the two ends. The V gene's germline CDR1 is KGHDR and CDR2 SFDVKD. The length of the CDR3 is 15 residues. The CDR3 reads CATSEPRGGVDEQFF. The CDR3 DNA reads TGTGCCACCAGTGAACCGCGGGGCGGGGTGGATGAGCAGTTCTTC.

This clone was counted at least ten times. The rearrangement joins TRBV23-1 to TRBJ1-4, with a possible D match to TRBD1 (6 bases). TRBV23-1 is recorded as an ORF, its role being uncertain. The CDR3 contains 16 residues. The V end was cut by 4 bases, the J end by 8 bases, with 20 bases between. The CDR3 DNA sequence: TGCGCCAGCAGTCGCTCGACCATCACAGGGAAAGAAAAACTGTTTTTT. Translation gives CASSRSTITGKEKLFF.

V gene TRBV6-5 combines with J gene TRBJ1-2; TRBD1 agrees at 10 bases. Trimming cost V 5 bases and J 9 bases; bases outside gene matches: 3. This CDR3 has 12 residues. Germline V gene sequence: CDR1 MNHEY, CDR2 SVGAGI. The CDR3 DNA reads TGTGCCAGCAGTCGGGACAGGGGTCGCTACACCTTC. Amino acids: CASSRDRGRYTF.

This clone was picked up one time. The chain links TRBV18 to TRBJ1-2; 11 nucleotides line up with TRBD1. The germline CDR1 and CDR2 sequences are KGHSH and LQKENI. After removal of 2 bases from V and 1 base from J, the junction contained 3 bases not matched to a gene. The CDR3 is 16 residues long. The CDR3 nucleotides are TGTGCCAGCTCACCAGGACAGGGGGCCGTTAACTATGGCTACACCTTC. As protein: CASSPGQGAVNYGYTF.

The V gene is TRBV3-1 (or the pseudogene TRBV3-2), the J gene TRBJ2-3; TRBD2 matches at 8 bases. Germline CDR1 is LGHDT and CDR2 is YNNKEL (reference sequence). V shed 4 bases, J shed 9 bases, and the junction held 15 bases outside the gene matches. The CDR3 is made up of 16 amino acids. Here the CDR3 DNA reads TGTGCCAGCAGCCGCTACTGGCGGGGGGCCCTGGGAACGCAGTATTTT. This codes for CASSRYWRGALGTQYF.